This TCR beta chain is from a study of identical twins. Study results and limitations: Out-of-frame alpha sequences common to twins exhibited an excess of low generation probability.

The CDR3 runs to 17 residues. The junction had 10 bases not matched to a gene; V was cut back by 0 bases and J by 10 bases. This clonotype has just a few counts. What it binds is not known. In TCRdb, the 5' RACE reads were re-called with MiXCR into one record per CDR3 protein. The data contain over 550,000 distinct CDR3 sequences, under 8.5% of them singletons. These records were also assigned to another study, of yellow fever vaccine responses in identical twins.

The clonotype originates from a woman younger than 35 in good health. Sequencing input: PBMCs. V is TRBV12-3 or TRBV12-4 and J is TRBJ2-1; 12 bases agree with TRBD2. CDR3 nucleotide sequence: TGTGCCAGCAGTTTAGCGCTAAGACTAGCGGGAGTAAGGGAGCAGTTCTTC. The encoded protein is CASSLALRLAGVREQFF.